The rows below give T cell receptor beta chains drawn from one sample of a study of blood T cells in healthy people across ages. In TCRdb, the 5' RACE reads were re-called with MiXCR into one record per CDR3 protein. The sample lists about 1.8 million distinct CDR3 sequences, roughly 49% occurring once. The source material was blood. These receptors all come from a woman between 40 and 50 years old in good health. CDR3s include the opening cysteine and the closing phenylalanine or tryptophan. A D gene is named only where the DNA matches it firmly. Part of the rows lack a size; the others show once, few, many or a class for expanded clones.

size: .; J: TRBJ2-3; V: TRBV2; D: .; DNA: TGTGCCAGCAAGGACAGCCTGAGCACAGATACGCAGTATTTT; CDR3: CASKDSLSTDTQYF
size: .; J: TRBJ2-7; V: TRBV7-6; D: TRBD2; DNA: TGTGCCAGCAGCTTAGTAGCTAGCGGGGGGACTACCTACGAGCAGTACTTC; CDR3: CASSLVASGGTTYEQYF
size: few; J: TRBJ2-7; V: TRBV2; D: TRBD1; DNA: TGTGCCAGCAGCTTCGACAGGGGCCTTCGGGACGAGCAGTACTTC; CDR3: CASSFDRGLRDEQYF
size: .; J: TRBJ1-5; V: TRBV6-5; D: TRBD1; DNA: TGTGCCACACAAACAGGGGGTGGTTTCAATCAGCCCCAGCATTTT; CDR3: CATQTGGGFNQPQHF
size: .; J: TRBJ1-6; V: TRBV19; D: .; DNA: TGTGCCAGTAGTACCCGGGACACGGACAATTCACCCCTCCACTTT; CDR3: CASSTRDTDNSPLHF
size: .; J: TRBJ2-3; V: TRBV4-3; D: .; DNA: TGCGCCAGCAGCCAAGTGGCAGGACTCACAGATACGCAGTATTTT; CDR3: CASSQVAGLTDTQYF
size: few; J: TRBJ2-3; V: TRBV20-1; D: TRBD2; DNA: TGCAGTGCTAGTCCCAGCGGGGTAGATACGCAGTATTTT; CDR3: CSASPSGVDTQYF
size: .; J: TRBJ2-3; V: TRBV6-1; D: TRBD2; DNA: TGTGCCAGCAGGGGGAGACTAGCGGGGGGGGTTAAAGGCACAGATACGCAGTATTTT; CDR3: CASRGRLAGGVKGTDTQYF
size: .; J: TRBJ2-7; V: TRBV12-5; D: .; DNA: TGTGCTAGTGGTTTGGTGGAGCGGCGTTTCAATGAGCAGTACTTC; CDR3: CASGLVERRFNEQYF
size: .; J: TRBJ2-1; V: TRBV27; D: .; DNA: TGTGCCAGCAGTTTTGTTCCCCTAACCAATGAGCAGTTCTTC; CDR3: CASSFVPLTNEQFF
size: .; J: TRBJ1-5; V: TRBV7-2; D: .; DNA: TGTGCCAGCAGCACCTACAGGGACGATCAGCCCCAGCATTTT; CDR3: CASSTYRDDQPQHF
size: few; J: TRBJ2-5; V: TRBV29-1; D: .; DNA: TGCAGCGTACCGCGATTTGGGGGTGGTGGAGAGACCCAGTACTTC; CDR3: CSVPRFGGGGETQYF
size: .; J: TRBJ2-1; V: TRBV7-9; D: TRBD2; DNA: TGTGCCTCCGGGGGGACTAATGAGCAGTTCTTC; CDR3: CASGGTNEQFF
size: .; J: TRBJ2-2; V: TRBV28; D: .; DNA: TGTGCCAGCAGTACTCCACAGGGAAACACCGGGGAGCTGTTTTTT; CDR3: CASSTPQGNTGELFF
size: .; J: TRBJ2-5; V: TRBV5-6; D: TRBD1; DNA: TGTGCCAGCAGCCGACGGGACAGGGGGACCAAAGAGACCCAGTACTTC; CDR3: CASSRRDRGTKETQYF
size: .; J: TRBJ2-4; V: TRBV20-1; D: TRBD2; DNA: TGCAGTGCTAGAGATCCGGGTCGGGGCGGGGGGAAAAACATTCAGTACTTC; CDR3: CSARDPGRGGGKNIQYF
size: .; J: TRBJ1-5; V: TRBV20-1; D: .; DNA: TGCAGTGCTAGACAGGGGAAAGATCAGCCCCAGCATTTT; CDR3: CSARQGKDQPQHF
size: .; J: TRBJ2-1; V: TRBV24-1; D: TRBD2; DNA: TGTGCCACCAGTGACCGAATAGCGGGGGGGCGGCATGAGCAGTTCTTC; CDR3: CATSDRIAGGRHEQFF
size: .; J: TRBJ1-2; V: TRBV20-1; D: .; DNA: TGCAGTGCTAGCCTGATTGGGGGCTACACCTTC; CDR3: CSASLIGGYTF
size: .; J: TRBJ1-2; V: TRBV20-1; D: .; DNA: TGCAGTGCTAGATGGGGGGCCGGGAACTATGGCTACACCTTC; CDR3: CSARWGAGNYGYTF
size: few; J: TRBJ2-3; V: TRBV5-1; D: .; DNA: TGCGCCAGCAGCGACAACCGTGGCACAGATACGCAGTATTTT; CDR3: CASSDNRGTDTQYF
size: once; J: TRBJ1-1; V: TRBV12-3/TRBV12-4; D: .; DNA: TGTGCCAGCGGGGGAGGGCTAGAGGCTTTCTTT; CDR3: CASGGGLEAFF
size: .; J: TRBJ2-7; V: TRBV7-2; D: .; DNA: TGTGCCAGCAGCGTCGACAGAAACGAGCAGTACTTC; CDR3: CASSVDRNEQYF
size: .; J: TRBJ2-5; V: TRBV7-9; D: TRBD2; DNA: TGTGCCAGCAGCCAACGACTAGCGGGGGGTCACGAGACCCAGTACTTC; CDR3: CASSQRLAGGHETQYF
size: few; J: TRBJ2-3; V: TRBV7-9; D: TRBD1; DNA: TGTGCCAGCAGGCTACGACAGGGCGGCACAGATACGCAGTATTTT; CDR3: CASRLRQGGTDTQYF
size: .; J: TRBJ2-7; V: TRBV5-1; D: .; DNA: TGCGCCAGCAGCACCGGGACATTAAGCTCCTACGAGCAGTACTTC; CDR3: CASSTGTLSSYEQYF
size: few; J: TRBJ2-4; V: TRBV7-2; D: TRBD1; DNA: TGTGCCAGCAGCTTCCCCCGGACAGGGGAAAACATTCAGTACTTC; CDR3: CASSFPRTGENIQYF
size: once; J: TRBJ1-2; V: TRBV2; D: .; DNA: TGTGCCAGCAGTGAAAAGGGATGGTATGGCTACACCTTC; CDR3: CASSEKGWYGYTF
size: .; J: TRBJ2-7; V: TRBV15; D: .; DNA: TGTGCCACCAGCAGTGATCGCGACAGGCAATTCTACGAGCGGTACTTC; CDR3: CATSSDRDRQFYERYF
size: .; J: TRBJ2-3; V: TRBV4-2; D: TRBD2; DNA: TGTGCCAGCAGCCCGCTAGGTGGGGGGGTTAGCACAGATACACAGTATTTT; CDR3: CASSPLGGGVSTDTQYF
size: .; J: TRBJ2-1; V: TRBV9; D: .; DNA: TGTGCCAGCAGCGGGCAAACCGGGACATTGGGGCTTGAGCAGTTCTTC; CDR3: CASSGQTGTLGLEQFF
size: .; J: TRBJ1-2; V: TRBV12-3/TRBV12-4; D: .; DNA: TGTGCCAGCAGGGAACAGGAATCGGATGGCTACACCTTC; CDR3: CASREQESDGYTF
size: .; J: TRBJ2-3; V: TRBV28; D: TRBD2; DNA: TGTGCCAGCAGCCCCCCTAGCGGGGGGGATACACCGGCGGATACGCAGTATTTT; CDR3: CASSPPSGGDTPADTQYF
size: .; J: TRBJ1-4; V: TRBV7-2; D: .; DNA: TGTGCCAGCAGCTTAGCGCAGGTCATGGGTGAAAAACTGTTTTTT; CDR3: CASSLAQVMGEKLFF
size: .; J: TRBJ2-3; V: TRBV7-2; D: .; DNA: TGTGCCAGCAGCTTAGGGGCTGAAATTGCGGCTACGCAGTTTTTT; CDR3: CASSLGAEIAATQFF
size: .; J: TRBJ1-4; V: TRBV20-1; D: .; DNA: TGCAGTGCTGCCCGGCCGGGACAAATTAATGAAAAACTGTTTTTT; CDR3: CSAARPGQINEKLFF
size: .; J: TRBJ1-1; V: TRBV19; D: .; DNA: TGTGCCAGTAGTACCAAAGGGGGCACTGAAGCTTTCTTT; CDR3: CASSTKGGTEAFF
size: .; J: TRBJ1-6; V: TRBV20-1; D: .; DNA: TGCAGTGTACTAGGCTCCTATAATTCACCCCTCCACTTT; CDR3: CSVLGSYNSPLHF
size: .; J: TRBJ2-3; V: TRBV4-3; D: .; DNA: TGCGCCAGCAGCCAAGATAGTACGGGGTTGCGCTTGTATTTT; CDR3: CASSQDSTGLRLYF
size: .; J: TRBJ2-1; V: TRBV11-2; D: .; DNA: TGTGCCAGCAGCTCCTGGGGGACCGACTACAATGAGCAGTTCTTC; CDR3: CASSSWGTDYNEQFF
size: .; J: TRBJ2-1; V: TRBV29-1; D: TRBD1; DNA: TGCAGCGTTGAGGGGGCAGTAGGGACAGGGTCCAGGGTCGCCTACAATGAGCAGTTCTTC; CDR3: CSVEGAVGTGSRVAYNEQFF
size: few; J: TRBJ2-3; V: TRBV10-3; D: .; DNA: TGTGCCATCAGTGTGGAGACAAAGACAGATACGCAGTATTTT; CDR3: CAISVETKTDTQYF
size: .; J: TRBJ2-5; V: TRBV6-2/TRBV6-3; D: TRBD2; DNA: TGTGCCAGCAGACCACTCCGACTAGCGGGGAATGAAGAGACCCAGTACTTC; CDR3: CASRPLRLAGNEETQYF
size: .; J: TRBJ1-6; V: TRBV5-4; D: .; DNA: TGTGCCAGCAGCTTGGCCAAGGACGACTCACCCCTCCACTTT; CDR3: CASSLAKDDSPLHF
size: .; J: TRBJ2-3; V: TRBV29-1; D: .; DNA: TGCAGCGTTGGGTACACAAGCACAGATACGCAGTATTTT; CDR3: CSVGYTSTDTQYF
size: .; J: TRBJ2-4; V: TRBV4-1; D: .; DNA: TGCGCCAGCAGCCAAGTGCGGGGGCTAGCCAAAAACATTCAGTACTTC; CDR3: CASSQVRGLAKNIQYF
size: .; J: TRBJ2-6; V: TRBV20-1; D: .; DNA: TGCAGTGCTAGCTCCGGGCCGGGGGCCAACGTCCTGACTTTC; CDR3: CSASSGPGANVLTF
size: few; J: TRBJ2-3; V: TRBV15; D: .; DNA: TGTGCCACCAGCTCTAGGAGGGGAGAAATCACAGATACGCAGTATTTT; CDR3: CATSSRRGEITDTQYF
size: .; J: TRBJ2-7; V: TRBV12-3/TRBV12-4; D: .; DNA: TGTGCCAGCAGTTCGAACATTGATGAGCAGTACTTC; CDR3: CASSSNIDEQYF
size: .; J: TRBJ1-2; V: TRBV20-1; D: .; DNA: TGCAGTGTCCGGACGGAATATGGCTACACCTTC; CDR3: CSVRTEYGYTF
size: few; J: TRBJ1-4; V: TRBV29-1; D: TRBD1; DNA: TGCAGCGTTAAGGGACAGTTCAATGAAAAACTGTTTTTT; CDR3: CSVKGQFNEKLFF
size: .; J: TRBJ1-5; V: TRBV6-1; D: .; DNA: TGTGCCAGCAAGGGAACAGGGATATTCAACCAGCCCCAGCATTTT; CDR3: CASKGTGIFNQPQHF
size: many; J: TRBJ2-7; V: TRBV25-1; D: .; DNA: TGTGCCAGCAGTGAATGGGGCTACGAGCAGTACTTC; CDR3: CASSEWGYEQYF
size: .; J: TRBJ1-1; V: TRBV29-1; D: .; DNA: TGCAGCGTTGAGGGTATGGCGGGCAATACTGAAGCTTTCTTT; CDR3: CSVEGMAGNTEAFF
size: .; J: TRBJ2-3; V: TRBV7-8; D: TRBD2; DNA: TGTGCCAGCAGCTTAGGACTAGCGGGGGTGGAAGGTGGCACGGATACGCAGTATTTT; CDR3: CASSLGLAGVEGGTDTQYF
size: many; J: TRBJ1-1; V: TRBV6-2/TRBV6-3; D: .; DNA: TGTGCCAGCAGGGCCCCGGGGCCTAACACTGAAGCTTTCTTT; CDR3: CASRAPGPNTEAFF
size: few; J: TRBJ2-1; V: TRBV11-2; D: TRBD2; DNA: TGTGCCAGCAGCTTATTCCTTACGGCTAGCGGGGGTAACAGTGGGGAGTTCTTC; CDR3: CASSLFLTASGGNSGEFF